The next 10 T cell receptor beta chains were all read from a single sample in a study of OX40 agonist ivuxolimab in advanced cancers. Assay: immunoSEQ multiplex PCR; the TCRdb copy retains only in-frame clones and omits some. The table has more than 60,000 clones, 80% to 85% seen once. The sequencing used CD4+ or CD8+ T cells sorted from blood, collected in a trial of the OX40 agonist ivuxolimab. These receptors came from an adult with an advanced solid tumor such as melanoma, head and neck, liver or kidney cancer.

This clone has only one observation. The chain is built from TRBV4-3 and TRBJ2-3; perhaps D is TRBD1 or TRBD2 (5 bases each). The germline V gene has CDR1 LGHNA and CDR2 YSLEER. This CDR3 is 16 amino acids long. Trimming took off 4 bases at V and 6 bases at J, with 20 bases between the two ends. The CDR3 coding sequence is TGCGCCAGCAGCCGCATCGGGACCGCCCTGGGGGATACGCAGTATTTT. Encoded protein: CASSRIGTALGDTQYF.

The table lists this clone with a count of one. CDR3 region: CASSSDRGQWNTEAFF. The CDR3 DNA reads as TGTGCCAGCAGCTCCGACCGAGGACAGTGGAACACTGAAGCTTTCTTT. J is TRBJ1-1 and V is TRBV5-6; D perhaps matches TRBD1 (6 bases). Per germline, CDR1 SGHDT and CDR2 YYEEEE. The CDR3 is made up of 16 amino acids. The germline V and J ends were trimmed by 3 bases and 1 base, with 16 bases remaining between them. The complete variable domain, with remaining parts taken from reference TRBV5-6 and TRBJ1-1, reads DAGVTQSPTHLIKTRGQQVTLRCSPKSGHDTVSWYQQALGQGPQFIFQYYEEEERQRGNFPDRFSGHQFPNYSSELNVNALLLGDSALYLCASSSDRGQWNTEAFFGQGTRLTVV.

The V and J genes are TRBV6-1 and TRBJ2-1; TRBD2 is a possible D gene (6 bases). The CDR3 runs to 14 residues. Germline CDR1 reads MNHNS; CDR2 reads SASEGT. V was cut by 8 bases and J by 9 bases, with 20 bases left in between. CDR3 residues: CASERTIHDVEQFF. The CDR3 DNA reads TGTGCCAGCGAGAGGACTATCCATGACGTTGAGCAGTTCTTC.

V usage is TRBV5-1 and J usage is TRBJ1-1; 10 positions agree with TRBD1. Germline loops: CDR1 SGHRS, CDR2 YFSETQ. Losses at the gene ends were 7 bases for V and 6 bases for J; bases not matched to a gene: 15. The CDR3 runs to 16 residues. The CDR3 protein is CASQSTTGGVGSEAFF. CDR3 DNA: TGCGCCAGCCAGTCTACGACAGGGGGCGTGGGGTCTGAAGCTTTCTTT.

CDR3 in amino acids: CASSIRTGDNTGELFF. The CDR3 DNA reads TGTGCCAGTAGTATCCGGACAGGGGACAACACCGGGGAGCTGTTTTTT. The chain combines TRBV19 with TRBJ2-2; 9 bases align to TRBD1. The CDR3 has 16 residues. The V and J ends lost 3 bases and 2 bases, in that order; junction bases with no gene match: 4. CDR1 LNHDA and CDR2 SQIVND come from the germline V gene (reference sequence).

This chain links TRBV18 with TRBJ1-2, with D perhaps matching TRBD1 (5 bases). Trimming removed 0 bases at V and 2 bases at J, with 10 bases between. There are 15 residues in the CDR3. In germline, CDR1 is KGHSH, CDR2 LQKENI. CDR3 loop: CASSPPRAGNYGYTF. CDR3 bases: TGTGCCAGCTCACCACCACGGGCAGGGAACTATGGCTACACCTTC.

The V gene is TRBV6-1, the J gene TRBJ1-5; no reliable D call. V gave up 7 bases and J gave up 5 bases, with 12 bases separating them. The CDR3 is 13 amino acids. Germline V gives CDR1 MNHNS, CDR2 SASEGT. The DNA of the CDR3 is TGTGCCAGCACGGTGGAGTTAGATCAGCCCCAGCATTTT. Translated, it gives CASTVELDQPQHF.

This clone was observed a single time. The rearrangement joins TRBV6-1 to TRBJ2-7; 7 bases match TRBD1. Germline assignment: CDR1 MNHNS and CDR2 SASEGT. With V trimmed by 6 bases and J by 6 bases, 8 bases remained unmatched. The CDR3 runs 13 residues. The CDR3 nucleotides are TGTGCCAGCAGGCCGACAGGGCCTCTCGAGCAGTACTTC. This codes for CASRPTGPLEQYF.

The chain links TRBV7-2 to TRBJ1-5; 11 positions match TRBD1. Trimming took 5 bases from V and 6 from J; bases not matched to a gene: 3. The CDR3 is 14 amino acids. The germline gives CDR1 SGHTA, CDR2 FQGNSA. CDR3 loop: CASSPGTGGQPQHF. The CDR3 DNA follows: TGTGCCAGCAGCCCAGGGACAGGGGGTCAGCCCCAGCATTTT.

The rearrangement uses TRBV4-1 and TRBJ1-1; D is possibly TRBD1 (5 bases). V was pared by 4 bases and J by 4 bases, with 25 bases between. Germline-derived CDR1 and CDR2 are MGHRA and YSYEKL. The CDR3 is made up of 18 amino acids. CDR3 in DNA: TGCGCCAGCAGCCCGCCACCGACCAGGGTCGGGGTGAGCACTGAAGCTTTCTTT. This sequence encodes CASSPPPTRVGVSTEAFF.